Here is one T cell receptor (beta chain) with its context. One end of the junction varies from germline; a read error may be responsible. This record belongs to a study of Tregs in tolerant kidney transplant recipients. Sequenced by immunoSEQ multiplex PCR; TCRdb stores in-frame clones only, minus some. The data hold hundreds of thousands of clones, with about four fifths observed a single time. Germline values: CDR1 SEHNR, CDR2 FQNEAQ (reference sequence). The CDR3 has 12 residues. This sequence originates from a human donor in good health. The chain uses TRBV7-9 and TRBJ2-3; D call uncertain. Sequencing input: CD4+ T cells from blood. The CDR3 loop reads CTSSTSTDTQYF. The DNA of the CDR3 is TGTACCAGCAGCACTAGCACAGATACGCAGTATTTT.